The sequence of this T cell receptor (beta chain) was determined in a study of CD8+ T cells in alopecia areata. At the level of the study: Treated patients took oral tofacitinib at 5 to 10 mg twice daily. Affected scalp percentage set treated patients' severity scores. Study results and limitations: Shared TCR sequences were less clear between patients than in mice, possibly partly from HLA diversity.

Germline loops: CDR1 SGHTA, CDR2 FQGTGA. This CDR3 spans 15 amino acids. J gave up 2 bases and V 5 bases, and 3 bases lay outside the gene matches. The treatment here: oral pan-JAK inhibitor, 5-10 mg twice daily. The study team obtained lesional scalp punch biopsies and peripheral blood from alopecia areata patients. Of note for this clone: Its antigen is still unknown.

RNA extraction was followed by reverse transcription into cDNA, which acted as the sequencing template. Method: immunoSEQ multiplex PCR; TCRdb's copy keeps in-frame clones and lacks some. The sample shows tens of thousands of clones, around three quarters of them seen only once. The TCR originated in a human donor with alopecia areata. The source material was CD8+ T cells sorted from blood, sampled at approximately week 45, from a patient treated with tofacitinib. The genes are TRBV7-3 and TRBJ2-3; 11 nucleotides match TRBD2. CDR3 nucleotides: TGTGCCAGCAGCCTTAGCGGGGGGGACACAGATACGCAGTATTTT. Encoded protein: CASSLSGGDTDTQYF.